This T cell receptor (beta chain) is from a study of control samples from healthy donors and cancer patients. The CDR3 has 15 residues. V was trimmed by 4 bases and J by 2 bases, leaving 15 bases between them. In germline, CDR1 is SGHNT, CDR2 YYREEE (reference sequence). Assay used: immunoSEQ multiplex PCR; TCRdb lists only in-frame clones, some missing. The top ten hold 2% to 3% of the sample, which has roughly 130,000 clones, over 75% seen once. This sequence joins TRBV5-4 and TRBJ2-5; possible D gene TRBD1, 5 bases. This sequence originates from a young man in good health. Sequencing used blood. The CDR3 bases are TGTGCCAGCAGCGGGGCTTTGAGGTGGCAAGAGACCCAGTACTTC. This translates into CASSGALRWQETQYF.